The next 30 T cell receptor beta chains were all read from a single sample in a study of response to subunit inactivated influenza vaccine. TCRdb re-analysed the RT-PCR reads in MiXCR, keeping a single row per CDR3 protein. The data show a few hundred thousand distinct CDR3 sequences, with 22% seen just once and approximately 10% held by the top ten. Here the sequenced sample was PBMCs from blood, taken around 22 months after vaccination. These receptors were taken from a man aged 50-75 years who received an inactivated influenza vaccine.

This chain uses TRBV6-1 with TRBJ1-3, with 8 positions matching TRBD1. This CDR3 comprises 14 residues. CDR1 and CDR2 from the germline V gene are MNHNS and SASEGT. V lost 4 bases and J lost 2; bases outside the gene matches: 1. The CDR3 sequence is CASSGQGPGNTIYF. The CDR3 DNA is TGTGCCAGCAGTGGACAGGGGCCTGGAAACACCATATATTTT.

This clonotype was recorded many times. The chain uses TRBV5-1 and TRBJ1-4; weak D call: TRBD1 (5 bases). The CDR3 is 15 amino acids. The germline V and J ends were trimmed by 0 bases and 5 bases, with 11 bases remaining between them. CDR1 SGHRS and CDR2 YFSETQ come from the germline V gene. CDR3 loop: CASSLVGTENEKLFF. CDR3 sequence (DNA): TGCGCCAGCAGCTTGGTAGGGACGGAGAATGAAAAACTGTTTTTT. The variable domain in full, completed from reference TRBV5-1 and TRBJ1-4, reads KAGVTQTPRYLIKTRGQQVTLSCSPISGHRSVSWYQQTPGQGLQFLFEYFSETQRNKGNFPGRFSGRQFSNSRSEMNVSTLELGDSALYLCASSLVGTENEKLFFGSGTQLSVL.

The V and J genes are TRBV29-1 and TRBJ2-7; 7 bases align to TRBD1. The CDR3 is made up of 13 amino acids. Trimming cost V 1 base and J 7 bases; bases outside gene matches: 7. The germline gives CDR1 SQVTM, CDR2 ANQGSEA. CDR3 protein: CSVEVQTGSEQYF. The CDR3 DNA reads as TGCAGCGTTGAAGTCCAGACAGGGAGTGAGCAGTACTTC.

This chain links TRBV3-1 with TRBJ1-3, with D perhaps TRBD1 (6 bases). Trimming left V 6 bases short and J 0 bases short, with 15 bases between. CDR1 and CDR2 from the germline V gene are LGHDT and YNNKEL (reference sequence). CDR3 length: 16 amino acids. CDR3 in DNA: TGTGCCAGCAGTCCTGACAGGCGCCTCTCTGGAAACACCATATATTTT. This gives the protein CASSPDRRLSGNTIYF. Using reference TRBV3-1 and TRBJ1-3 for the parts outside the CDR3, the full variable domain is DTAVSQTPKYLVTQMGNDKSIKCEQNLGHDTMYWYKQDSKKFLKIMFSYNNKELIINETVPNRFSPKSPDKAHLNLHINSLELGDSAVYFCASSPDRRLSGNTIYFGEGSWLTVV.

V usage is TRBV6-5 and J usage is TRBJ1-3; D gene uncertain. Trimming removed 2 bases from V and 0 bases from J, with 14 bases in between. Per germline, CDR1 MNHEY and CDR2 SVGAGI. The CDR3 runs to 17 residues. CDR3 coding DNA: TGTGCCAGCAGTTACCGGGCCAACTGGGACTCTGGAAACACCATATATTTT. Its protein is CASSYRANWDSGNTIYF.

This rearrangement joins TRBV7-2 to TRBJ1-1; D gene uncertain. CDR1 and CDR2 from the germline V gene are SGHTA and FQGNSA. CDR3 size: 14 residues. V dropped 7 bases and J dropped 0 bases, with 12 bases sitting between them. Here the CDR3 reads CASTLSNMNTEAFF. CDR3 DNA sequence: TGTGCCAGCACCCTCAGTAATATGAACACTGAAGCTTTCTTT.

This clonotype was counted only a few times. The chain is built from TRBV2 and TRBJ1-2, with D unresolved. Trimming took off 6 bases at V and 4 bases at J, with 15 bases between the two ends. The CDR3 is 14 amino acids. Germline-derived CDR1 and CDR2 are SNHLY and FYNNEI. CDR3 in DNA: TGTGCCAGCAGGGTGGGATCCTCTACCTATGGCTACACCTTC. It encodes CASRVGSSTYGYTF. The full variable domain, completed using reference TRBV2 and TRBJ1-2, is EPEVTQTPSHQVTQMGQEVILRCVPISNHLYFYWYRQILGQKVEFLVSFYNNEISEKSEIFDDQFSVERPDGSNFTLKIRSTKLEDSAMYFCASRVGSSTYGYTFGSGTRLTVV.

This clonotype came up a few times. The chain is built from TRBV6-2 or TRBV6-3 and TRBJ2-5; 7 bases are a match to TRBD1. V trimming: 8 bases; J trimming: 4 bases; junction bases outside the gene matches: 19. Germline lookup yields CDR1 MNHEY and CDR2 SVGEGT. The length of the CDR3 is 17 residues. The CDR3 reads CASFSVKRQGRGETQYF. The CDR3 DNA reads TGTGCCAGCTTCTCGGTGAAGAGACAGGGACGGGGAGAGACCCAGTACTTC.

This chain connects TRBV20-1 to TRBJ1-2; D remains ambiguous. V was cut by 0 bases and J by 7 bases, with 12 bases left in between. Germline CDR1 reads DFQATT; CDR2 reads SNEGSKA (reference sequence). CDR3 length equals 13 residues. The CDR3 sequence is CSARDDKGSGYTF. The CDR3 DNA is TGCAGTGCTAGAGATGATAAGGGCTCTGGCTACACCTTC.

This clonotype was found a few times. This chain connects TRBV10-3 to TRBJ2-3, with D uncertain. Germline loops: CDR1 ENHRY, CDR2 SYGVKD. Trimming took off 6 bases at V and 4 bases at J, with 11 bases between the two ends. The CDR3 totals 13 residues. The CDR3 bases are TGTGCCATCAGACTTAGCCTGGCAGATACGCAGTATTTT. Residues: CAIRLSLADTQYF.

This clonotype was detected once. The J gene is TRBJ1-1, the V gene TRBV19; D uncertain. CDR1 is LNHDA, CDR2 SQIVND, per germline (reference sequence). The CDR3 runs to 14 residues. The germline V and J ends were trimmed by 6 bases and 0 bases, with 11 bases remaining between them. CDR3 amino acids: CASSIARMNTEAFF. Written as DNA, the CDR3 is TGTGCCAGTAGCATCGCAAGGATGAACACTGAAGCTTTCTTT.

The CDR3 DNA is TGTGCCAGCACCCACTCGGGGACTAGCGGGAAGACCCAGTACTTC. It specifies CASTHSGTSGKTQYF. V is TRBV6-2 or TRBV6-3 and J is TRBJ2-5; TRBD2 aligns across 13 bases. Germline assignment: CDR1 MNHEY and CDR2 SVGEGT. This CDR3 comprises 15 residues. Trimming removed 7 bases from V and 6 bases from J; junction bases left unmatched: 8.

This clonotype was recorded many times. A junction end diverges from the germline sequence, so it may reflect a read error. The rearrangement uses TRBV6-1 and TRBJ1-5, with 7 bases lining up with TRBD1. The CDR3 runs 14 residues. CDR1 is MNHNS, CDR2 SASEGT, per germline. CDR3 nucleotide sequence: TGCGCCAGCAGCCCCGGACAGGGCAATCAGCCCCAGCATTTT. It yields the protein CASSPGQGNQPQHF.

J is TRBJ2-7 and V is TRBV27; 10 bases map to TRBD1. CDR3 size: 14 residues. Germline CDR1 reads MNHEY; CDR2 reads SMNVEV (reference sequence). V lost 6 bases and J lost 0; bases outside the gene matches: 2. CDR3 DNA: TGTGCCAGCAGGGACAGGGGGTTCTCCTACGAGCAGTACTTC. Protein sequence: CASRDRGFSYEQYF.

The CDR3 is CASSVGGATNEKLFF. The CDR3 DNA is TGTGCCAGCAGTGTCGGAGGGGCAACTAATGAAAAACTGTTTTTT. V and J are TRBV12-3 or TRBV12-4 and TRBJ1-4; a weak D match, TRBD1 (5 bases). The CDR3 is 15 amino acids. V dropped 5 bases and J dropped 0 bases, with 10 bases sitting between them.

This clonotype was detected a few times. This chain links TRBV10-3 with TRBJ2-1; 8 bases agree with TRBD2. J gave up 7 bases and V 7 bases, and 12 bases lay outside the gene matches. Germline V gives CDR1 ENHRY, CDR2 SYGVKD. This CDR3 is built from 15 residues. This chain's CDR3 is CAIMGTGTSSNEQFF. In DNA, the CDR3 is TGTGCCATCATGGGGACCGGGACTAGTAGTAATGAGCAGTTCTTC.

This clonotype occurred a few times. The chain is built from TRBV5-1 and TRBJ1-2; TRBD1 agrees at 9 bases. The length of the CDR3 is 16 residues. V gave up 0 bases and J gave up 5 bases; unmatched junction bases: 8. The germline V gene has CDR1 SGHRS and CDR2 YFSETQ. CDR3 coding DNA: TGCGCCAGCAGCTTGGGGACAGGGGTTCGGGCTTATGGCTACACCTTC. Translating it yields CASSLGTGVRAYGYTF.

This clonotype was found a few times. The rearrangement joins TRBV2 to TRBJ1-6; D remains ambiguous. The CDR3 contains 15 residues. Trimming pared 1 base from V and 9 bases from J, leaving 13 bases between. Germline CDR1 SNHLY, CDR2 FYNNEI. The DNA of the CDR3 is TGTGCCAGCAGTGAAGAAGCGGTAGGAGCTTCACCCCTCCACTTT. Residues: CASSEEAVGASPLHF.

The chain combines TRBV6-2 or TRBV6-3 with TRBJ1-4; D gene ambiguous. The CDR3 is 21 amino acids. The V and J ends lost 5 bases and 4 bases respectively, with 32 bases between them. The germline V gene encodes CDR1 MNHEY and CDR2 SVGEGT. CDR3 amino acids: CASSRNPGLFEGTSNNEKLFF. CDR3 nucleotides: TGTGCCAGCAGTCGGAACCCCGGACTCTTTGAGGGAACCTCCAATAATGAAAAACTGTTTTTT.

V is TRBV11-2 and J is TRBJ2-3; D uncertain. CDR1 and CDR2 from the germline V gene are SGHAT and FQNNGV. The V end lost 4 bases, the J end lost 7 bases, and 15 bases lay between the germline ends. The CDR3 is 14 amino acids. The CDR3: CASSSVRKRHTQYF. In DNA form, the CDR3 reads TGTGCCAGCAGCTCTGTCCGTAAACGACATACGCAGTATTTT.

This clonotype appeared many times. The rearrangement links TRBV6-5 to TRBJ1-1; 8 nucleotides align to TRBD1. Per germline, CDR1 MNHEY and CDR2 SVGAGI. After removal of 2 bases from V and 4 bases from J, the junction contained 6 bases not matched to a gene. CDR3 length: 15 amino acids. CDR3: CASSYLTGGGTEAFF. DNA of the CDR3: TGTGCCAGCAGTTACCTCACAGGGGGAGGCACTGAAGCTTTCTTT.

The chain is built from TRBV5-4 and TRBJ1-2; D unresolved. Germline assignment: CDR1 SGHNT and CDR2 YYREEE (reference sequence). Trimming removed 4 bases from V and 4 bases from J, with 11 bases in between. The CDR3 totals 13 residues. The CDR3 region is CASSPYEGYGYTF. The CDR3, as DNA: TGTGCCAGCAGCCCCTACGAGGGCTATGGCTACACCTTC.

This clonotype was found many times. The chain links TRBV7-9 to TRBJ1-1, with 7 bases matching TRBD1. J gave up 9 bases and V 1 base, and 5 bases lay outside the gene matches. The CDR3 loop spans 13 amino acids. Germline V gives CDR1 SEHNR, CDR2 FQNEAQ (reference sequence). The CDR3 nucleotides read TGTGCCAGCAGCTTAGATCTGGGACAGCAAGCTTTCTTT. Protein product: CASSLDLGQQAFF.

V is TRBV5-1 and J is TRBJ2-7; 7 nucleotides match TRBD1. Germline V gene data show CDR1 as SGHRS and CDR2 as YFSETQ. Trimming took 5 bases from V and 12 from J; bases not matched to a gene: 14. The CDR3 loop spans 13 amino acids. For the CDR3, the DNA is TGCGCCAGCAGACCGACAGGGACACCTAGGGCGTACTTC. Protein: CASRPTGTPRAYF.

The CDR3 sequence: CASRDRENSPLHF. The CDR3 DNA is TGCGCCAGCAGGGACAGGGAAAATTCACCCCTCCACTTT. The chain recombines TRBV5-1 with TRBJ1-6; 8 nucleotides match TRBD1. V lost 5 bases and J lost 7; bases outside the gene matches: 2. The CDR3 runs 13 residues. The germline V gene has CDR1 SGHRS and CDR2 YFSETQ.

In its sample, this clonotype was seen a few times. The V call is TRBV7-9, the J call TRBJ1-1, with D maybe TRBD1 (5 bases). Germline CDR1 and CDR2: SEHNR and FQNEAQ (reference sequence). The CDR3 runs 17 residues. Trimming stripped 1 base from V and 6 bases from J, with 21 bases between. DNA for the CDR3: TGTGCCAGCAGCTTAGGCTTAGTGTGGCAGGGTACCCCTGAAGCTTTCTTT. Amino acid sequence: CASSLGLVWQGTPEAFF.

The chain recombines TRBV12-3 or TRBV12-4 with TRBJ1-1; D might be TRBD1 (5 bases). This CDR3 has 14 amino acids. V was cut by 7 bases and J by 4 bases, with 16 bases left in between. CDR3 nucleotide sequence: TGTGCCAGCACCCTAGGGGCCACGGGCACTGAAGCTTTCTTT. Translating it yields CASTLGATGTEAFF.

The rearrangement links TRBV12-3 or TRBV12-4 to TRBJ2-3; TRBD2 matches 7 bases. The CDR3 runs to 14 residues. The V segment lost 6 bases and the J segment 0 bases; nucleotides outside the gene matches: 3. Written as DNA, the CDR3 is TGTGCCAGCAGGGGACTATCTAGCACAGATACGCAGTATTTT. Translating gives CASRGLSSTDTQYF.

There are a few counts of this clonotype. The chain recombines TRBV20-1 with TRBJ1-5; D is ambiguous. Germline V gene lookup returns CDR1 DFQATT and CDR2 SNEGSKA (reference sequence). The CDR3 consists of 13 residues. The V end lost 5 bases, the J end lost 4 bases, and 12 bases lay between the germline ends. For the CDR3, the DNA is TGCAGTGCTCTGCTACCGGTAAATCAGCCCCAGCATTTT. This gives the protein CSALLPVNQPQHF.

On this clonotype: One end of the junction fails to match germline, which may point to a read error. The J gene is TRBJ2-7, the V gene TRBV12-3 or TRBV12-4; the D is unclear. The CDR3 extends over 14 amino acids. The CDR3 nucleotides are TGTGCCAGCAGTTTAGTTAAGTACGTCCACGAGGAGTACTTC. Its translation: CASSLVKYVHEEYF.